The clone carrying this TCR beta chain was counted at least ten times. Its antigen remains unidentified. CDR1 and CDR2 (germline): SNHLY, FYNNEI. The V and J ends lost 3 bases and 3 bases respectively, with 9 bases between them. The CDR3 runs to 14 residues. This sample is part of a study of T cells in Graves' hyperthyroidism and ophthalmopathy. The investigators amplified TCR beta CDR3 regions from RNA transcripts. First-round RT-PCR with HTBI primers amplified the TCR CDR3 region. TCRdb called the multiplex PCR reads again in MiXCR, with one record for every CDR3 protein. Here the sample spans some 250,000 distinct CDR3 sequences, 13% to 15% being singletons. Study-level points and caveats: Clonotypes that were expanded in thyroid above 0.001 mostly appeared in blood too.

Any patient presenting with uncontrolled infection, other autoimmune disease, pregnancy or lactation was left out. V gene TRBV2 combines with J gene TRBJ1-5, with D perhaps matching TRBD1 (6 bases). The TCR originated in a woman aged 40 to 49 with Graves' hyperthyroidism that later progressed to Graves' ophthalmopathy. Material for sequencing was blood. The CDR3 DNA follows: TGTGCCAGCAGTGAGCACAGGGACAATCAGCCCCAGCATTTT. Translating it yields CASSEHRDNQPQHF.